This TCR beta chain was captured in a study of identical twins. TCRdb re-analysed the 5' RACE reads in MiXCR, keeping a single row per CDR3 protein. The sample lists just over 500,000 distinct CDR3 sequences; approximately 22% were seen once. This clonotype was detected a few times. The V end lost 1 base, the J end lost 8 bases, and 13 bases lay between the germline ends. The germline V gene has CDR1 SGDLS and CDR2 YYNGEE. The CDR3 covers 14 residues. Another study also made use of these data, one on T cells expressing NK-cell markers.

Sequencing used CD4+ T cells sorted from blood. The TCR originated in a woman in her late teens or twenties in good health. This chain links TRBV9 with TRBJ2-1, with unresolved D. This CDR3 reads CASSVRLLGDEQFF. The DNA of the CDR3 is TGTGCCAGCAGCGTAAGACTTCTGGGCGATGAGCAGTTCTTC.